The following is a T cell receptor beta chain sequence with its context. The CDR3 loop spans 12 amino acids. Germline loops: CDR1 SQVTM, CDR2 ANQGSEA. V was clipped by 1 base and J by 8 bases, with 8 bases between them. TCRdb called the RT-PCR reads again in MiXCR, with one record for every CDR3 protein. The sample consists of under 200,000 distinct CDR3 sequences, around a tenth of them appearing once. The source of the sample is a study of response to subunit inactivated influenza vaccine. J is TRBJ1-4 and V is TRBV29-1; D remains unclear. The specimen comprised CD8+ T cells sorted from PBMCs, sampled roughly 24 months after vaccination. This clonotype was obtained from a man in his fifties or sixties who received an inactivated influenza vaccine. CDR3 loop: CSVEVEPEKLFF. The CDR3 nucleotides are TGCAGCGTTGAAGTGGAACCCGAAAAACTGTTTTTT.